These T cell receptor beta chains were read from a single sample in a study of blood T cells in healthy people across ages. TCRdb recomputed calls from the 5' RACE reads with MiXCR, one row per CDR3 protein. This sample has over a million distinct CDR3 sequences, with roughly two fifths found just once. The specimen was blood. The receptors derive from a young woman in good health. Each CDR3 is given with its conserved first and last residue. Fields, in order: CDR3 protein, CDR3 DNA, J gene, clone size, D gene, V gene. The D gene is left open where the match is weak. Size is omitted from some rows. Given values are once, few, many or a class for expanded clones.

CDR3: CATALGVTEAFF; DNA: TGTGCCACCGCGCTGGGGGTTACTGAAGCTTTCTTT; J: TRBJ1-1; size: -; D: -; V: TRBV10-3
CDR3: CASSLDGGYTTKAFF; DNA: TGTGCCAGCAGCTTAGATGGAGGGTACACAACTAAAGCTTTCTTT; J: TRBJ1-1; size: -; D: -; V: TRBV11-2
CDR3: CSASGPLEYNEQFF; DNA: TGCAGTGCTAGTGGACCCCTAGAGTACAATGAGCAGTTCTTC; J: TRBJ2-1; size: many; D: -; V: TRBV20-1
CDR3: CASSQEHLYTEAFF; DNA: TGCGCCAGCAGCCAAGAGCATTTGTACACTGAAGCTTTCTTT; J: TRBJ1-1; size: few; D: -; V: TRBV4-3
CDR3: CASTPEPFYNEQFF; DNA: TGTGCCAGCACCCCGGAGCCTTTCTACAATGAGCAGTTCTTC; J: TRBJ2-1; size: few; D: -; V: TRBV6-1
CDR3: CASSYDRGDGEQFF; DNA: TGTGCCAGCAGTTATGACAGGGGAGATGGTGAGCAGTTCTTC; J: TRBJ2-1; size: -; D: TRBD1; V: TRBV2
CDR3: CSRITTNSNTEAFF; DNA: TGCAGCAGAATAACGACAAACTCAAACACTGAAGCTTTCTTT; J: TRBJ1-1; size: -; D: -; V: TRBV29-1
CDR3: CASSPLRDLDTQYF; DNA: TGTGCCAGCTCACCTCTCAGGGATCTGGATACGCAGTATTTT; J: TRBJ2-3; size: -; D: -; V: TRBV18
CDR3: CASSIPDHTDTQYF; DNA: TGTGCCAGCAGCATTCCAGACCACACAGATACGCAGTATTTT; J: TRBJ2-3; size: -; D: -; V: TRBV7-2
CDR3: CASSHRRDSNTGELFF; DNA: TGCGCCAGCAGCCACCGAAGGGACAGTAACACCGGGGAGCTGTTTTTT; J: TRBJ2-2; size: -; D: TRBD1; V: TRBV4-3
CDR3: CASSRSQTALSYNEQFF; DNA: TGTGCTAGCTCTCGTTCCCAGACGGCACTCTCCTACAATGAGCAGTTCTTC; J: TRBJ2-1; size: -; D: -; V: TRBV12-5
CDR3: CASSLSKRSTDTQYF; DNA: TGTGCCAGCAGTTTATCGAAGCGGAGCACAGATACGCAGTATTTT; J: TRBJ2-3; size: -; D: -; V: TRBV27
CDR3: CASSRGSGMGFTEAFF; DNA: TGCGCCAGCAGCCGAGGCTCGGGGATGGGGTTCACTGAAGCTTTCTTT; J: TRBJ1-1; size: -; D: -; V: TRBV4-1
CDR3: CASSLAHYYGYTF; DNA: TGTGCCAGCAGCTTAGCTCATTACTATGGCTACACCTTC; J: TRBJ1-2; size: few; D: -; V: TRBV7-9
CDR3: CASSQSLNAETQYF; DNA: TGTGCCAGCAGCCAATCGCTCAACGCGGAGACCCAGTACTTC; J: TRBJ2-5; size: -; D: -; V: TRBV16
CDR3: CASSHPRTGANTGELFF; DNA: TGTGCCAGCAGCCATCCACGGACAGGAGCGAACACCGGGGAGCTGTTTTTT; J: TRBJ2-2; size: -; D: TRBD1; V: TRBV4-2
CDR3: CASGTQGTYGYTF; DNA: TGTGCCAGCGGTACACAGGGGACCTATGGCTACACCTTC; J: TRBJ1-2; size: -; D: TRBD1; V: TRBV12-3/TRBV12-4
CDR3: CAGSSGNAGANVLTF; DNA: TGTGCCGGCAGCTCAGGGAATGCTGGGGCCAACGTCCTGACTTTC; J: TRBJ2-6; size: once; D: -; V: TRBV7-8
CDR3: CSANPLGTGKNYGYTF; DNA: TGCAGTGCTAACCCCCTTGGGACAGGCAAAAACTATGGCTACACCTTC; J: TRBJ1-2; size: few; D: TRBD1; V: TRBV20-1
CDR3: CASSLELAGETQYF; DNA: TGCGCCAGCAGCTTGGAGTTAGCCGGGGAGACCCAGTACTTC; J: TRBJ2-5; size: -; D: -; V: TRBV7-8
CDR3: CASSYYSGGAGTEAFF; DNA: TGTGCCAGCAGCTACTACTCAGGGGGCGCGGGCACTGAAGCTTTCTTT; J: TRBJ1-1; size: once; D: TRBD1; V: TRBV3-1
CDR3: CASSVGQGAYGYTF; DNA: TGTGCCAGCAGCGTAGGGCAGGGAGCCTATGGCTACACCTTC; J: TRBJ1-2; size: -; D: -; V: TRBV9
CDR3: CASSEGGTSGSLVEQFF; DNA: TGTGCCAGCAGCGAGGGAGGGACTAGCGGGAGTCTAGTTGAGCAGTTCTTC; J: TRBJ2-1; size: few; D: TRBD2; V: TRBV9